Following are 9 T cell receptor beta chains from one sample sequenced in a study of human T cells and chemical hapten exposure. Time point: patch test 3, about 24 weeks after DPC sensitization. Treatment given: therapeutic diphenylcyclopropenone sensitization with weekly scalp DPC. TCRdb re-derived calls from the RACE reads in MiXCR, one entry per CDR3 protein. This table holds 190,000 or so distinct CDR3 sequences, roughly a quarter found once. The sample in question was whole blood, obtained in connection with sensitization to the hapten diphenylcyclopropenone (DPC). The receptors shown here come from a woman in her 40s with alopecia areata. Some clones in this sample may be carry-over from other donors' samples.

The chain recombines TRBV20-1 with TRBJ2-1; D gene ambiguous. Germline CDR1 is DFQATT and CDR2 is SNEGSKA (reference sequence). This CDR3 region has 14 residues. The V and J ends lost 6 bases and 7 bases respectively, with 19 bases between them. The CDR3 sequence is CSAEGPPMGNEQFF. CDR3 sequence (DNA): TGCAGTGCAGAAGGACCCCCAATGGGGAATGAGCAGTTCTTC.

This clonotype was found once. The V gene is TRBV11-2, the J gene TRBJ2-1; D call uncertain. Deletions cut 6 bases from V and 5 bases from J, with 11 bases between. This CDR3 has 13 amino acids. Germline CDR1 is SGHAT and CDR2 is FQNNGV. CDR3 loop: CASRLSIDNEQFF. CDR3 sequence (DNA): TGTGCCAGCAGGCTTTCGATCGACAATGAGCAGTTCTTC.

The chain combines TRBV30 with TRBJ1-2, with D unresolved. The CDR3 length is 14 residues. Deletions cut 3 bases from V and 8 bases from J, with 19 bases between. Germline-derived CDR1 and CDR2 are GTSNPN and SVGIG (reference sequence). The CDR3 coding sequence is TGTGCCTGGAGAAAGAGAGTGGGAGGGTCCGGCTACACCTTC. Translated: CAWRKRVGGSGYTF. Together with reference TRBV30 and TRBJ1-2, the CDR3 gives the full variable domain: SQTIHQWPATLVQPVGSPLSLECTVEGTSNPNLYWYRQAAGRGLQLLFYSVGIGQISSEVPQNLSASRPQDRQFILSSKKLLLSDSGFYLCAWRKRVGGSGYTFGSGTRLTVV.

The chain joins TRBV24-1 to TRBJ2-1; D might be TRBD1 (5 bases). Germline CDR1 KGHDR, CDR2 SFDVKD. V dropped 4 bases and J dropped 10 bases, with 22 bases sitting between them. There are 16 residues in the CDR3. CDR3 nucleotide sequence: TGTGCCACCAGTGACCCCTACCCTCCTAAGACAGACGAGCAGTTCTTC. Amino acids: CATSDPYPPKTDEQFF.

This clonotype was counted a few times. The chain carries TRBV6-2 or TRBV6-3 and TRBJ2-5; maybe TRBD2 (6 bases). Germline V CDR1 and CDR2: MNHEY, SVGEGT. CDR3 length: 15 residues. Trimming left V 5 bases short and J 7 bases short, with 20 bases between. CDR3 loop: CASSTRDSPRGTQYF. The CDR3, as DNA: TGTGCCAGCAGTACCAGGGACTCACCCCGGGGGACCCAGTACTTC.

This clonotype was counted between two and nine times. J is TRBJ2-2 and V is TRBV24-1, with 9 bases matching TRBD2. Germline CDR1 KGHDR, CDR2 SFDVKD. The CDR3 is made up of 15 amino acids. V was clipped by 8 bases and J by 0 bases; unmatched bases: 3. The CDR3 region has the DNA TGTGCCACCACGTCTAGCGGGACGAACACCGGGGAGCTGTTTTTT. Its translation: CATTSSGTNTGELFF.

The rearrangement uses TRBV5-1 and TRBJ2-5; TRBD2 aligns across 7 bases. This CDR3 spans 15 amino acids. CDR1 SGHRS and CDR2 YFSETQ come from the germline V gene. With V trimmed by 1 base and J by 3 bases, 6 bases remained unmatched. The CDR3 sequence is CASSLQVGGEETQYF. CDR3 in DNA: TGCGCCAGCAGCTTGCAAGTGGGAGGGGAAGAGACCCAGTACTTC.

The genes are TRBV12-3 or TRBV12-4 and TRBJ2-1, with D tentatively TRBD2 (6 bases). The CDR3 is 16 amino acids. The V gene lost 6 bases and the J gene lost 0 bases, with 15 bases spanning the gap. The CDR3 loop reads CASSLSGPSSYNEQFF. The CDR3 DNA sequence: TGTGCCAGCAGCCTCAGCGGGCCCAGCTCCTACAATGAGCAGTTCTTC.

The rearrangement links TRBV28 to TRBJ2-5; D is tentatively TRBD1 or TRBD2 (5 bases each). The germline V gene has CDR1 MDHEN and CDR2 SYDVKM. The CDR3 is 13 amino acids. Trimming took off 3 bases at V and 5 bases at J, with 10 bases between the two ends. CDR3 sequence reads: CASSLGESETQYF. The DNA of the CDR3 is TGTGCCAGCAGTTTGGGGGAGTCGGAGACCCAGTACTTC. The variable domain in full, with the rest retrieved from reference TRBV28 and TRBJ2-5, is DVKVTQSSRYLVKRTGEKVFLECVQDMDHENMFWYRQDPGLGLRLIYFSYDVKMKEKGDIPEGYSVSREKKERFSLILESASTNQTSMYLCASSLGESETQYFGPGTRLLVL.